This TCR beta chain is from a study of OX40 agonist ivuxolimab in advanced cancers. Study in general: Patients received intravenous ivuxolimab every 2 weeks at 0.01 to 10 mg/kg. Participants, 65% to 85% male, averaged roughly 55 years of age, ranging from about 20 to 79. Findings and limits, study-wide: CD8+ T cells averaged more expanded clones than CD4+.

From germline, CDR1 is SNHLY and CDR2 FYNNEI. V lost 6 bases, J lost 10 bases, and 16 bases lay in between. This CDR3 has 13 amino acids. Assay: immunoSEQ multiplex PCR; the TCRdb copy retains only in-frame clones and omits some. The sample lists about 98,000 clones, 90% to 95% seen once, with around 0.25% in the top ten. As for this clone: Its cognate antigen is unknown.

The receptor comes from an adult with an advanced solid tumor such as melanoma, head and neck, liver or kidney cancer. Sequencing used CD4+ or CD8+ T cells sorted from blood, obtained in a trial of the OX40 agonist ivuxolimab. The chain joins TRBV2 to TRBJ1-5, with a possible D match to TRBD1 (6 bases). The DNA of the CDR3 is TGTGCCAGCAGGCGGGACACCCAAAATCCCCAGCATTTT. Amino acid sequence: CASRRDTQNPQHF. Variable domain in full (rest from reference TRBV2 and TRBJ1-5): EPEVTQTPSHQVTQMGQEVILRCVPISNHLYFYWYRQILGQKVEFLVSFYNNEISEKSEIFDDQFSVERPDGSNFTLKIRSTKLEDSAMYFCASRRDTQNPQHFGDGTRLSIL.